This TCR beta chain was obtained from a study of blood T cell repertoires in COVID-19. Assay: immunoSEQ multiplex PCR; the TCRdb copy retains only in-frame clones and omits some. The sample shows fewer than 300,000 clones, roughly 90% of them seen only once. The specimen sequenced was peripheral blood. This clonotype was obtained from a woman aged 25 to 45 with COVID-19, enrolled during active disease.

CDR3 sequence reads: CASSEGPTRGTEAFF. The DNA of the CDR3 is TGTGCCAGCAGCGAAGGCCCGACCAGGGGCACTGAAGCTTTCTTT. The chain is built from TRBV9 and TRBJ1-1; weak D call: TRBD1 (6 bases). The germline V gene encodes CDR1 SGDLS and CDR2 YYNGEE. Trimming removed 3 bases at V and 4 bases at J, with 16 bases between. The CDR3 is 15 residues long.